This entry lists 2 T cell receptor beta chains sequenced from one sample in a study of T-cell memory formation after mild COVID-19. A single record per CDR3 protein comes from TCRdb applying MiXCR to the 5' RACE reads. In the table there are roughly 580,000 distinct CDR3 sequences, roughly 17% of which are singletons. The source material was PBMCs or a T cell subset sorted from them (not recorded which). All receptors come from an adult woman who had mild COVID-19 (a few samples of this study predate the infection). Cell type and time point are not known.

The rearrangement links TRBV7-9 to TRBJ1-2; 10 bases agree with TRBD1. Per the germline V gene, CDR1 is SEHNR and CDR2 is FQNEAQ (reference sequence). This CDR3 region has 18 residues. V shed 5 bases, J shed 4 bases, and the junction held 16 bases outside the gene matches. The CDR3 loop is CASSAGRGTGDDGYGYTF. The CDR3 DNA reads as TGTGCCAGCAGCGCAGGACGAGGGACAGGGGACGATGGCTATGGCTACACCTTC. The full variable domain, with the rest looked up from reference TRBV7-9 and TRBJ1-2, is DTGVSQNPRHKITKRGQNVTFRCDPISEHNRLYWYRQTLGQGPEFLTYFQNEAQLEKSRLLSDRFSAERPKGSFSTLEIQRTEQGDSAMYLCASSAGRGTGDDGYGYTFGSGTRLTVV.

V usage is TRBV12-3 or TRBV12-4 and J usage is TRBJ1-1; 7 bases are shared with TRBD1. V shed 5 bases, J shed 0 bases, and the junction held 9 bases outside the gene matches. This CDR3 comprises 16 residues. The CDR3 here is CASSPGWTGLNTEAFF. CDR3 DNA sequence: TGTGCCAGCAGTCCCGGGTGGACAGGACTGAACACTGAAGCTTTCTTT.